This T cell receptor (beta chain) was observed in a study of metastatic and nonmetastatic thyroid tumors. Study information: For malignant and benign thyroid patients, tumor or nodule tissue and blood were the sources whose repertoires were compared.

In its sample, this clone was seen many times. Its antigen is not known. Study findings and constraints: Malignant thyroid tumors reportedly exceeded benign nodules significantly in TCR beta diversity, with the difference appearing in blood and tumor.

The length of the CDR3 is 15 residues. The V end was cut by 0 bases, the J end by 0 bases, with 10 bases between. CDR1 and CDR2 (germline): SGHDT, YYEEEE. As originally analysed: A classifier of distant metastasis in papillary thyroid cancer was built from CDR3 differences (across clinicopathological groups). TCRdb re-analyzed the PCR reads using MiXCR. The V and J calls were not made by the authors but by TCRdb's processing. The sample contains fewer than 40,000 clones, approximately 17% of which appear only once. Thyroid surgery took place with no prior treatment in any patient. The chain joins TRBV5-6 to TRBJ2-7; unclear D gene. This clonotype originated in a female donor with papillary thyroid cancer or a benign thyroid nodule (not recorded which). Some clones in this sample may be carry-over from other donors' samples. Material: tumor tissue. In nucleotides, the CDR3 is TGTGCCAGCAGCTTGGGTCTTGGGGACTCCTACGAGCAGTACTTC. Translated: CASSLGLGDSYEQYF.